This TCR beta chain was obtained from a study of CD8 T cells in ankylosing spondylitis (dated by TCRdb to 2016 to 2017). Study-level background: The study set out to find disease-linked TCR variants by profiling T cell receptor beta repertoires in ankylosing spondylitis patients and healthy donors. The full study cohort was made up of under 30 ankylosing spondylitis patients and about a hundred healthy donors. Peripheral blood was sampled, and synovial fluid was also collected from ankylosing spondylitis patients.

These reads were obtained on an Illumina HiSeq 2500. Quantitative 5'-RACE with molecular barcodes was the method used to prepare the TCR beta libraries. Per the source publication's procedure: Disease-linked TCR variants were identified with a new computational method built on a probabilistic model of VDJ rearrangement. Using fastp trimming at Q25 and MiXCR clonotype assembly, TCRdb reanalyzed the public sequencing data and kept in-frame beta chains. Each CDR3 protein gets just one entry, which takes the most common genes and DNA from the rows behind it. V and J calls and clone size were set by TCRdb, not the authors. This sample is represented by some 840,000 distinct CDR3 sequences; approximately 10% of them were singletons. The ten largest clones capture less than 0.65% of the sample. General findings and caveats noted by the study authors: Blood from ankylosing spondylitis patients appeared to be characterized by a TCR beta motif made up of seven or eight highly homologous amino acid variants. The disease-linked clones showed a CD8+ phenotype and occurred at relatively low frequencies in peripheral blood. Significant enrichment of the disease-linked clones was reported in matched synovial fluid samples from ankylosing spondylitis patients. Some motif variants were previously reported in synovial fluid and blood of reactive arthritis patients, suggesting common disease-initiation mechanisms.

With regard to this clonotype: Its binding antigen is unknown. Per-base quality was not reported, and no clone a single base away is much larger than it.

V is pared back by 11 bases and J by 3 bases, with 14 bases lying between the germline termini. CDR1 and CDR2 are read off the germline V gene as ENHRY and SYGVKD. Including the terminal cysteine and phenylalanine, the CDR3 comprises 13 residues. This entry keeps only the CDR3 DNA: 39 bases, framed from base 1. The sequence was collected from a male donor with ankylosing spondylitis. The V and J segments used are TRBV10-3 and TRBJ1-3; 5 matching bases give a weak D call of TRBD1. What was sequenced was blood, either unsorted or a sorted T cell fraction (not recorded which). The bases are TGTGCCTCCATGGCCGGGGGTGGAAACACCATATATTTT. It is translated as CASMAGGGNTIYF.